The sample holds a few counts of the clone carrying this T cell receptor (beta chain). CDR1 GTSNPN and CDR2 SVGIG come from the germline V gene (reference sequence). Between the trimmed V and J ends, which lost 2 bases and 6 bases, there was a span of 10 bases. The CDR3 extends over 13 amino acids. This sample is part of a study of blood T cell repertoires in COVID-19. Study context: From the United States, Italy and Spain came samples of acute and convalescent COVID-19. The analysed material was cDNA or gDNA that came from T cells, B-cell-depleted T cells, or PBMCs.

Original handling: Reference gene primer amplification in the assay estimated nucleated cell counts. Sequencing was performed with immunoSEQ multiplex PCR; in TCRdb, only in-frame clones are kept and a portion is missing. That table gives V, J and clone size, and the DNA gave D and trimming. The table shows about 55,000 clones, with 70% to 90% occurring only once. The chain is built from TRBV30 and TRBJ2-2; D is perhaps TRBD1 (7 bases). This clonotype was sampled from a human donor in a cohort sampled during active COVID-19. The sample taken for sequencing was peripheral blood. The chain's CDR3 is CAWSFRGAGELFF. In DNA, the CDR3 is TGTGCCTGGAGTTTCAGGGGGGCCGGGGAGCTGTTTTTT.